These T cell receptor beta chains were read from a single sample in a study of early T cells in non-severe SARS-CoV-2 infection. TCRdb passed the 5' RACE reads through MiXCR, listing each CDR3 protein once. The table has tens of thousands of distinct CDR3 sequences, about 3.9% seen once. Sequenced sample: whole blood. These TCRs come from an adult who was a healthcare worker with PCR-confirmed SARS-CoV-2 infection or an uninfected control (not recorded which). The CDR3 runs from the conserved cysteine through the conserved F or W. Each record gives: J gene, V gene, clone size, D gene, CDR3 protein, CDR3 DNA. The D gene is left open where the match is weak. A clone size is listed for some rows: how often the clone was seen (once, few, many), or a class if it is expanded.

J: TRBJ1-6
V: TRBV3-1
size: many
D: TRBD1
CDR3: CASTIYRGQNNSPLHF
DNA: TGTGCCAGCACCATTTACAGGGGACAGAATAATTCACCCCTCCACTTT

J: TRBJ2-3
V: TRBV5-1
size: many
D: TRBD2
CDR3: CASSLMPSGGISTDTQYF
DNA: TGCGCCAGCAGCTTGATGCCTAGCGGGGGGATAAGCACAGATACGCAGTATTTT

J: TRBJ2-3
V: TRBV12-3/TRBV12-4
size: .
D: .
CDR3: CASSLVDDNTDTQYF
DNA: TGTGCCAGCAGTTTGGTGGACGACAACACAGATACGCAGTATTTT

J: TRBJ1-6
V: TRBV10-2
size: many
D: .
CDR3: CASSESMDSPLHF
DNA: TGCGCCAGCAGTGAGTCCATGGACTCACCCCTCCACTTT

J: TRBJ1-2
V: TRBV5-1
size: many
D: .
CDR3: CASSLEYRANYGYTF
DNA: TGCGCCAGCAGCTTGGAGTACCGAGCTAACTATGGCTACACCTTC

J: TRBJ1-2
V: TRBV28
size: many
D: .
CDR3: CASSDLNYGYTF
DNA: TGTGCCAGCAGTGACCTAAACTATGGCTACACCTTC

J: TRBJ2-2
V: TRBV13
size: many
D: .
CDR3: CASSVRVPLNTGELFF
DNA: TGTGCCAGCAGCGTCAGGGTCCCTCTAAACACCGGGGAGCTGTTTTTT

J: TRBJ2-3
V: TRBV20-1
size: .
D: TRBD2
CDR3: CSASSSGGTDTQYF
DNA: TGCAGTGCTAGCTCTAGCGGGGGCACAGATACGCAGTATTTT

J: TRBJ2-2
V: TRBV11-3
size: many
D: .
CDR3: CASRPGDTGELFF
DNA: TGTGCCAGCCGTCCAGGGGACACCGGGGAGCTGTTTTTT

J: TRBJ2-3
V: TRBV28
size: many
D: TRBD2
CDR3: CASSIAGATTDTQYF
DNA: TGTGCCAGCAGTATAGCGGGGGCCACCACAGATACGCAGTATTTT

J: TRBJ1-2
V: TRBV5-8
size: .
D: TRBD1
CDR3: CASSRGQEGYGYTF
DNA: TGTGCCAGCAGCCGCGGACAGGAGGGCTATGGCTACACCTTC

J: TRBJ2-1
V: TRBV6-2/TRBV6-3
size: many
D: TRBD1
CDR3: CASTQSGQLYNEQFF
DNA: TGTGCCAGCACCCAGTCGGGACAGCTTTACAATGAGCAGTTCTTC

J: TRBJ2-7
V: TRBV5-5
size: many
D: .
CDR3: CASSLMDPYEQYF
DNA: TGTGCCAGCAGCTTGATGGACCCCTACGAGCAGTACTTC

J: TRBJ2-7
V: TRBV20-1
size: few
D: TRBD2
CDR3: CSAPTGTSDEQYF
DNA: TGCAGTGCCCCAACCGGGACTAGCGACGAGCAGTACTTC

J: TRBJ2-3
V: TRBV7-9
size: many
D: .
CDR3: CASSLAVRPTSGTDTQYF
DNA: TGTGCCAGCAGCCTCGCTGTGAGACCCACCTCCGGCACAGATACGCAGTATTTT

J: TRBJ1-2
V: TRBV6-1
size: many
D: TRBD1
CDR3: CASSALGQDVGYGYTF
DNA: TGTGCCAGCAGTGCCCTGGGACAGGATGTGGGGTATGGCTACACCTTC

J: TRBJ2-6
V: TRBV10-3
size: many
D: TRBD1
CDR3: CAISEGGMRTGVSGANVLTF
DNA: TGTGCCATCAGTGAAGGAGGGATGAGGACAGGGGTCTCTGGGGCCAACGTCCTGACTTTC

J: TRBJ1-2
V: TRBV12-3/TRBV12-4
size: many
D: TRBD1
CDR3: CASSLGTGDFSNSFTF
DNA: TGTGCCAGCAGTTTAGGGACAGGGGATTTTTCTAACAGCTTCACCTTC

J: TRBJ1-6
V: TRBV11-2
size: many
D: .
CDR3: CASSPGYNSPLHF
DNA: TGTGCCAGCAGCCCCGGTTATAATTCACCCCTCCACTTT

J: TRBJ2-1
V: TRBV11-3
size: many
D: TRBD2
CDR3: CASSFGLAVDSSYNEQFF
DNA: TGTGCCAGCAGCTTCGGACTAGCGGTAGACAGCTCCTACAATGAGCAGTTCTTC

J: TRBJ1-5
V: TRBV10-2
size: .
D: .
CDR3: CASSESTQPQHF
DNA: TGCGCCAGCAGTGAGTCGACTCAGCCCCAGCATTTT

J: TRBJ1-1
V: TRBV29-1
size: many
D: .
CDR3: CSGDEGVDTEAFF
DNA: TGCAGCGGGGACGAGGGAGTGGACACTGAAGCTTTCTTT

J: TRBJ2-1
V: TRBV30
size: few
D: .
CDR3: CAWSAIGVEGGEQFF
DNA: TGTGCCTGGAGTGCGATAGGTGTGGAGGGTGGTGAGCAGTTCTTC

J: TRBJ2-1
V: TRBV6-5
size: many
D: TRBD2
CDR3: CASSRSGSTLYNEQFF
DNA: TGTGCCAGCAGTCGAAGCGGGAGCACCCTCTACAATGAGCAGTTCTTC

J: TRBJ1-1
V: TRBV12-3/TRBV12-4
size: many
D: .
CDR3: CASSLRGGGRTEAFF
DNA: TGTGCCAGCAGTTTAAGAGGGGGAGGTCGGACTGAAGCTTTCTTT

J: TRBJ2-3
V: TRBV4-3
size: few
D: TRBD2
CDR3: CASSLAGAPTDTQYF
DNA: TGCGCCAGCAGCCTAGCGGGGGCCCCCACAGATACGCAGTATTTT

J: TRBJ2-7
V: TRBV6-6
size: many
D: .
CDR3: CASSDGTGRDYEQYF
DNA: TGTGCCAGCAGTGACGGGACTGGAAGGGACTACGAGCAGTACTTC

J: TRBJ2-3
V: TRBV24-1
size: many
D: .
CDR3: CATSDFGGTADTQYF
DNA: TGTGCCACCAGTGATTTTGGTGGGACCGCAGATACGCAGTATTTT

J: TRBJ2-7
V: TRBV23-1
size: many
D: .
CDR3: CASSPNDRRRYEQYF
DNA: TGCGCCAGCAGTCCTAATGACAGGAGGAGGTACGAGCAGTACTTC

J: TRBJ2-5
V: TRBV9
size: many
D: TRBD2
CDR3: CASSVGTSGAETQYF
DNA: TGTGCCAGCAGCGTTGGGACTAGCGGGGCGGAGACCCAGTACTTC

J: TRBJ2-3
V: TRBV6-2/TRBV6-3
size: .
D: TRBD2
CDR3: CASSYSTSGGADTDTQYF
DNA: TGTGCCAGCAGTTACTCGACTAGCGGGGGGGCGGACACAGATACGCAGTATTTT

J: TRBJ2-2
V: TRBV5-1
size: many
D: .
CDR3: CASSLGGNTGELFF
DNA: TGCGCCAGCAGCTTGGGTGGCAACACCGGGGAGCTGTTTTTT

J: TRBJ2-7
V: TRBV6-5
size: few
D: TRBD2
CDR3: CASSSAGGLEQYF
DNA: TGTGCCAGCAGTTCTGCGGGGGGGCTCGAGCAGTACTTC

J: TRBJ1-1
V: TRBV6-2/TRBV6-3
size: many
D: .
CDR3: CASSYPSEAFF
DNA: TGTGCCAGCAGTTATCCCTCTGAAGCTTTCTTT

J: TRBJ1-6
V: TRBV2
size: many
D: .
CDR3: CASRNTNSPLHF
DNA: TGTGCCAGCAGAAACACCAATTCACCCCTCCACTTT

J: TRBJ2-1
V: TRBV20-1
size: many
D: .
CDR3: CSARAGRGGYNEQFF
DNA: TGCAGTGCTAGAGCCGGCAGGGGGGGCTACAATGAGCAGTTCTTC

J: TRBJ2-1
V: TRBV5-1
size: many
D: TRBD2
CDR3: CASSPRTSGTYNEQFF
DNA: TGCGCCAGCAGTCCGCGGACTAGCGGGACGTACAATGAGCAGTTCTTC

J: TRBJ1-6
V: TRBV19
size: .
D: TRBD1
CDR3: CASSPGQGFNSPLHF
DNA: TGTGCCAGTAGTCCAGGACAGGGTTTTAATTCACCCCTCCACTTT

J: TRBJ2-4
V: TRBV7-9
size: many
D: .
CDR3: CASSLVLGTTKNIQYF
DNA: TGTGCCAGCAGCTTAGTTTTGGGGACGACCAAAAACATTCAGTACTTC

J: TRBJ2-1
V: TRBV9
size: many
D: TRBD2
CDR3: CASSVGGRSTDEQFF
DNA: TGTGCCAGCAGCGTAGGCGGGAGATCTACCGATGAGCAGTTCTTC